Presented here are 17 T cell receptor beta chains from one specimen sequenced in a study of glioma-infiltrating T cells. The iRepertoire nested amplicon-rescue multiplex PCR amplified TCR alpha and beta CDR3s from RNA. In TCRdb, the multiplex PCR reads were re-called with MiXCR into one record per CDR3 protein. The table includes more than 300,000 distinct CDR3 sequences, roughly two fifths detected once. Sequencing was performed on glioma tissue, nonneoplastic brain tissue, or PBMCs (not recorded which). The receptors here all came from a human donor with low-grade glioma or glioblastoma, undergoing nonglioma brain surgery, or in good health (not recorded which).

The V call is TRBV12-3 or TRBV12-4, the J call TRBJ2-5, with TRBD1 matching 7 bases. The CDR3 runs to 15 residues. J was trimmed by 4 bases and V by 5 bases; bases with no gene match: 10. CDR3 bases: TGTGCCAGCAGTCTCCTTGACAGGGAAGCAGAGACCCAGTACTTC. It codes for CASSLLDREAETQYF.

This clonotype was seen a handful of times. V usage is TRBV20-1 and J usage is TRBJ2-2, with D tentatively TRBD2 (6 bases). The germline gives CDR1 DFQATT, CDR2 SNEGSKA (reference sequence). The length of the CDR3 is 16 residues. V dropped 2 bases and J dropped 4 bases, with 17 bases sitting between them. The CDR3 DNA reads TGCAGTGCTAGACCGAGACTAGATGCCGGCACCGGGGAGCTGTTTTTT. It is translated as CSARPRLDAGTGELFF.

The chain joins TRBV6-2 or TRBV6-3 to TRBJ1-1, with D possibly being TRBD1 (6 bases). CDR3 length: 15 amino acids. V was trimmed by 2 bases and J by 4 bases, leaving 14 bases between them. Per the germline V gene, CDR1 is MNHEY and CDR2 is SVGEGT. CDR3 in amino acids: CASSYTGGAGTEAFF. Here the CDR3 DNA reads TGTGCCAGCAGTTACACGGGGGGGGCGGGCACTGAAGCTTTCTTT.

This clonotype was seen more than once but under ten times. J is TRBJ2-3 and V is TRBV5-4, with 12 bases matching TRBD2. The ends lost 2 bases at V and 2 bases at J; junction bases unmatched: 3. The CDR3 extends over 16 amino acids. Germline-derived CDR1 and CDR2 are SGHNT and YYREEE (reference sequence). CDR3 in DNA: TGTGCCAGCAGCTTAAGACTAGCGGGAGACACAGATACGCAGTATTTT. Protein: CASSLRLAGDTDTQYF.

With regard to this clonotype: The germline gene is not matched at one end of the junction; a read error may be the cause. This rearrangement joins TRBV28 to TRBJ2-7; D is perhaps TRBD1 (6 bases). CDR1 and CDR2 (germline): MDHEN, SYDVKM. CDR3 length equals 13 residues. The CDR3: CASRGVSGYQQYF. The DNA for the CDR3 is TGCGCCAGCAGGGGAGTGTCGGGCTACCAGCAGTACTTC.

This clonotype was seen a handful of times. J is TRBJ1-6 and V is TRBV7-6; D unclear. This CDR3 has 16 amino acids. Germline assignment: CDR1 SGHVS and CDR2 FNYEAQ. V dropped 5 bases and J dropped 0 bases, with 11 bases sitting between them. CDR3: CASSPTGSSYNSPLHF. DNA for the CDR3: TGTGCCAGCAGCCCCACCGGAAGCTCCTATAATTCACCCCTCCACTTT. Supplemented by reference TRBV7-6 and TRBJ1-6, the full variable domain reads GAGVSQSPRYKVTKRGQDVALRCDPISGHVSLYWYRQALGQGPEFLTYFNYEAQQDKSGLPNDRFSAERPEGSISTLTIQRTEQRDSAMYRCASSPTGSSYNSPLHFGNGTRLTVT.

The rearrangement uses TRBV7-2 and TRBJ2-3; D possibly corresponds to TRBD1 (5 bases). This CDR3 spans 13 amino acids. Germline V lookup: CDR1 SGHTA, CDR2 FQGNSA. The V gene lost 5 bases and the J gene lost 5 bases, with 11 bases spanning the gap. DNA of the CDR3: TGTGCCAGCAGCCTCGATCAGGGAGATACGCAGTATTTT. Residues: CASSLDQGDTQYF.

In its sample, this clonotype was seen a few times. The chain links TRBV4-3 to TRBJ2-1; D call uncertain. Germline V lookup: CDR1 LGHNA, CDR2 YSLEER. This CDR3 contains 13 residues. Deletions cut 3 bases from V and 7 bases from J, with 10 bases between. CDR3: CASSHYNGNEQFF. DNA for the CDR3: TGCGCCAGCAGCCATTATAACGGGAATGAGCAGTTCTTC.

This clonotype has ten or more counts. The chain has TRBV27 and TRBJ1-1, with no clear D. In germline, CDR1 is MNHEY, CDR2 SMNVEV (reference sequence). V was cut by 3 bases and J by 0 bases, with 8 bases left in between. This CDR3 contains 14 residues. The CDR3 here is CASSFIGMNTEAFF. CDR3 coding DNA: TGTGCCAGCAGTTTCATCGGGATGAACACTGAAGCTTTCTTT.

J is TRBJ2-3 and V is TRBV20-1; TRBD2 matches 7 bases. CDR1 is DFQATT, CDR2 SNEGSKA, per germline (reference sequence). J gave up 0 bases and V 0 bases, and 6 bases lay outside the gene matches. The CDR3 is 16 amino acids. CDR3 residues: CSARDPLRESTDTQYF. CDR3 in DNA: TGCAGTGCTAGAGATCCCTTGCGGGAGAGCACAGATACGCAGTATTTT.

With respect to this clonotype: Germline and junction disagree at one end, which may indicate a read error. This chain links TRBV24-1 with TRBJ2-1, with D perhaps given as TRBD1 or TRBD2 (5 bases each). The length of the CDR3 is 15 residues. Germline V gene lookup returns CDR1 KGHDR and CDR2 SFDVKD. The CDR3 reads CATSRRGLSCNEQFF. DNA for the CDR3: TGTGCCACCAGTCGACGGGGCCTCTCCTGCAATGAACAGTTCTTC.

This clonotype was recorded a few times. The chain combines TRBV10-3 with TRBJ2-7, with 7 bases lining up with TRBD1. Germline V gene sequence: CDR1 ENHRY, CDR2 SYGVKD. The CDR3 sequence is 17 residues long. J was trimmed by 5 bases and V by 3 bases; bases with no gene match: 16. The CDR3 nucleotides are TGTGCCATCAGTGACAAGACAGGGAAGGTATATCTGGACGAGCAGTACTTC. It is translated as CAISDKTGKVYLDEQYF.

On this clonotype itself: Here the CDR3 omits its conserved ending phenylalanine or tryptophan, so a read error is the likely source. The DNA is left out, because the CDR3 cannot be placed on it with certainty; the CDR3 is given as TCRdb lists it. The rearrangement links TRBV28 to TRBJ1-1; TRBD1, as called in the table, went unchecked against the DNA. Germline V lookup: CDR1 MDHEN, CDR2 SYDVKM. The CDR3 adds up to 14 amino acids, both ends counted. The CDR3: CASSSNSGGKTAIS.

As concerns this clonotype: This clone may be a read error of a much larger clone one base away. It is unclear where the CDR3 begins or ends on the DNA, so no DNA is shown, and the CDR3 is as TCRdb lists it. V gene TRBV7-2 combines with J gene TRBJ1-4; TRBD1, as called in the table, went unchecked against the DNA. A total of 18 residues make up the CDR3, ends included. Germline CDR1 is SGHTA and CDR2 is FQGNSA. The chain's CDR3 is CASSLVGRGITTNEKLSF.

CDR3 in DNA: TGTGCCAGCAGCCCAAGGGGGGGTTGGGACGCTGAAGCTTTCTTT. Its translation: CASSPRGGWDAEAFF. The gene calls are TRBV11-3 and TRBJ1-1, with D maybe TRBD1 (6 bases). Germline V gene sequence: CDR1 SGHNT, CDR2 YENEEA. The CDR3 sequence is 15 residues long. Trimming left V 5 bases short and J 6 bases short, with 19 bases between.

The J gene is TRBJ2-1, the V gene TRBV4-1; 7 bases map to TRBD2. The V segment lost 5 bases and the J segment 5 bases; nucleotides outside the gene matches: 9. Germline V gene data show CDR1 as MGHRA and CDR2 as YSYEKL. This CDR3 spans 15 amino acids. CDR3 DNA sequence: TGCGCCAGCAGCTTTACCGAGACTAGCAACAATGAGCAGTTCTTC. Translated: CASSFTETSNNEQFF.

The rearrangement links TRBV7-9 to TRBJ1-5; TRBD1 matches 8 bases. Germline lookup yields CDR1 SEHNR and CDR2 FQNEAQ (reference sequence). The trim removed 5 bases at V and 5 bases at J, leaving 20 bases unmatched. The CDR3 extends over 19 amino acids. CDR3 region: CASSLTQGAIVPGDQPQHF. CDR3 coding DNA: TGTGCCAGCAGCCTAACCCAGGGGGCAATCGTCCCAGGAGATCAGCCCCAGCATTTT.